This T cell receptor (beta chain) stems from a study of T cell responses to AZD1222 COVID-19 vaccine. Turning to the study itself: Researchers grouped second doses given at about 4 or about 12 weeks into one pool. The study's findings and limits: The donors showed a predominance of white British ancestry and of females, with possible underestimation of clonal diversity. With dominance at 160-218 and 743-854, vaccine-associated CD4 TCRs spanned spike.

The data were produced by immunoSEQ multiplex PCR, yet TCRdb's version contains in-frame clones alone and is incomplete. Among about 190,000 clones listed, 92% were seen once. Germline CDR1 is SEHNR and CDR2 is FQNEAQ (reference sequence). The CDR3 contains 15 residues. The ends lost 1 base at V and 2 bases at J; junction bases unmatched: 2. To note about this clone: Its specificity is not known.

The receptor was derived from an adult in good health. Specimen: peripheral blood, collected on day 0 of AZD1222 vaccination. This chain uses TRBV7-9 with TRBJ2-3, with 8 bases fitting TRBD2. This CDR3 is CASSLVSGTTDTQYF. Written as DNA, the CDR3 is TGTGCCAGCAGCTTAGTTAGCGGGACCACAGATACGCAGTATTTT.